A single sample is the source of the 20 T cell receptor beta chains below, sequenced in a study of tumor-infiltrating lymphocytes in oesophageal squamous cell carcinoma. One entry per CDR3 protein, called by TCRdb with MiXCR from the PCR reads. This table holds over 9,500 distinct CDR3 sequences, around 50% found once. Sequencing was performed on esophageal tumor tissue. These receptors originate from a male donor with esophageal squamous cell carcinoma.

The chain joins TRBV5-1 to TRBJ2-4, with a tentative D call TRBD1 (6 bases). Near its end, the DNA agrees better with TRBJ2-5, so the J call may be wrong. The CDR3 consists of 15 residues. Germline CDR1 reads SGHRS; CDR2 reads YFSETQ. CDR3 sequence reads: CASSFGQQGLETQYF. As DNA, the CDR3 is TGCGCCAGCAGCTTTGGCCAACAGGGTTTGGAGACCCAGTACTTC.

This clonotype was counted at least ten times. The chain recombines TRBV4-1 with TRBJ2-5, with D maybe TRBD2 (6 bases). This CDR3 contains 13 residues. The germline V and J ends were trimmed by 8 bases and 5 bases, with 15 bases remaining between them. Germline-derived CDR1 and CDR2 are MGHRA and YSYEKL. The CDR3 protein is CASSMYRGETQYF. The CDR3 nucleotides are TGCGCCAGCTCAATGTACCGGGGGGAGACCCAGTACTTC.

Regarding this clonotype: A much larger clone differs from this one at a single base, so this may be a read error. The chain has TRBV5-1 and TRBJ2-5; 10 bases map to TRBD2. This CDR3 comprises 18 residues. Germline CDR1 and CDR2: SGHRS and YFSETQ. The V gene end was trimmed by 0 bases and the J gene end by 11 bases; junction bases not matched to a gene: 19. The CDR3 bases are TGCGCCAGCAGCTTGGCCGCCCCTAGCGGGAGTGGGGGGAATGAGCAGTACTTC. Encoded protein: CASSLAAPSGSGGNEQYF.

This rearrangement joins TRBV12-3 or TRBV12-4 to TRBJ2-3; 8 bases match TRBD1. This CDR3 region has 13 residues. The junction had 2 bases not matched to a gene; V was cut back by 5 bases and J by 4 bases. Here the CDR3 DNA reads TGTGCCAGCAGTGCACAGGGGGCAGATACGCAGTATTTT. It codes for CASSAQGADTQYF.

This clonotype has at least ten counts. A much larger clone differs by one base, so this may be a read error. V usage is TRBV12-3 or TRBV12-4 and J usage is TRBJ2-3, with D perhaps TRBD1 (6 bases). Trimming cost V 2 bases and J 14 bases, with 23 bases left between them. The CDR3 has 15 amino acids. The DNA for the CDR3 is TGTGCCAGCAGTTTAATAACAGGGAACACCGGGGAGCTGTATTTT. This sequence encodes CASSLITGNTGELYF.

This clonotype was recorded many times. V usage is TRBV2 and J usage is TRBJ1-4; 9 bases match TRBD1. V lost 7 bases to trimming and J lost 8 bases; unmatched junction nucleotides: 8. The CDR3 covers 14 residues. Germline CDR1 reads SNHLY; CDR2 reads FYNNEI. This chain's CDR3 is CASTQQGAREKLFF. CDR3 sequence (DNA): TGTGCCAGCACCCAACAGGGGGCACGGGAAAAACTGTTTTTT.

A note on this clonotype: Since no conserved phenylalanine or tryptophan closes the CDR3, a read error is the likely cause. No DNA is shown, since the ends of the CDR3 on it are uncertain; the CDR3 is the one TCRdb lists. The chain is built from TRBV7-4 and TRBJ2-3; no DNA check was done on the table's D call, TRBD1. Inclusive of both ends, the CDR3 amounts to 14 amino acids. Germline CDR1 reads SGHVT; CDR2 reads SQSDAQ. This CDR3 reads CASSLATGVETQYL.

As for this clonotype: Possible read error: a much larger clone is one base away. The V gene is TRBV4-3, the J gene TRBJ1-1; 7 bases are shared with TRBD2. The J call may not be correct, given that the DNA end is closer to TRBJ2-1. Germline V CDR1 and CDR2: LGHNA, YSLEER. The CDR3 runs 13 residues. The CDR3 bases are TGCGCCAGCTCAATGTACCGGGGGGAGACCCAGTTCTTC. The encoded protein is CASSMYRGETQFF.

This clonotype has a count of ten or more. V and J are TRBV6-1 and TRBJ1-2; D not certain. Germline V gives CDR1 MNHNS, CDR2 SASEGT. The CDR3 has 13 amino acids. Deletions cut 6 bases from V and 4 bases from J, with 12 bases between. DNA for the CDR3: TGTGCCAGCAGCCGTGACAAAGTCTATGGCTACACCTTC. Translated, it gives CASSRDKVYGYTF.

This clonotype was found a few times. This chain connects TRBV4-2 to TRBJ2-1; TRBD2 aligns across 7 bases. The J call may be wrong; the DNA end is better matched by TRBJ2-7. Germline CDR1 is LGHNA and CDR2 is YNFKEQ. This CDR3 has 16 amino acids. CDR3 sequence: CASSQYLTSEAYEQYF. The CDR3 coding sequence is TGTGCCAGCAGCCAATATTTAACTAGCGAAGCCTACGAGCAGTACTTC.

This clonotype has at least ten counts. The V call is TRBV6-1, the J call TRBJ2-7, with 7 bases matching TRBD1. This CDR3 spans 15 amino acids. Germline assignment: CDR1 MNHNS and CDR2 SASEGT. After removal of 5 bases from V and 4 bases from J, the junction contained 11 bases not matched to a gene. For the CDR3, the DNA is TGTGCCAGCAGTATACAGGGGACCCTCTCATACGAGCAGTACTTC. Its protein product is CASSIQGTLSYEQYF.

This clonotype occurred once. One base away lies a much larger clone, so this may be a sequencing read error. Since the CDR3 does not end with the conserved phenylalanine or tryptophan, this likely comes from a read error. The gene calls are TRBV24-1 and TRBJ2-1; 9 bases line up with TRBD2. J gave up 5 bases and V 3 bases, and 7 bases lay outside the gene matches. CDR3 length equals 16 residues. Per germline, CDR1 KGHDR and CDR2 SFDVKD. The CDR3 reads CATSDPVVAGDNEQFL. The CDR3 nucleotides read TGTGCCACCAGTGATCCGGTCGTAGCGGGAGACAATGAGCAGTTCTTG.

The chain joins TRBV4-1 to TRBJ2-1, with 10 bases matching TRBD2. CDR1 and CDR2 from the germline V gene are MGHRA and YSYEKL. This CDR3 is 15 amino acids long. V lost 4 bases to trimming and J lost 9 bases; unmatched junction nucleotides: 9. CDR3 sequence reads: CASSPSSGSRGEQFF. The CDR3 DNA is TGCGCCAGCAGCCCTTCTAGCGGGAGTCGGGGTGAGCAGTTCTTC.

V gene TRBV27 combines with J gene TRBJ2-5; 7 nucleotides agree with TRBD2. The J call may be wrong; the DNA end is better matched by TRBJ2-1. The CDR3 is 17 residues long. The germline V gene encodes CDR1 MNHEY and CDR2 SMNVEV (reference sequence). CDR3 residues: CASSSLSGKGPYNEQFF. CDR3 nucleotides: TGTGCCAGCAGTTCACTAAGCGGGAAGGGCCCCTACAATGAGCAGTTCTTC.

V and J are TRBV7-2 and TRBJ2-3; tentative D call: TRBD2 (5 bases). V was pared by 2 bases and J by 14 bases, with 14 bases between. This CDR3 has 12 amino acids. The germline gives CDR1 SGHTA, CDR2 FQGNSA. CDR3 amino acids: CASSLIVGELYF. CDR3 DNA sequence: TGTGCCAGCAGCTTAATTGTCGGGGAGCTGTATTTT.

By proportion, this clonotype is medium-sized. V is TRBV27 and J is TRBJ1-5; D is unresolved. Trimming cost V 5 bases and J 4 bases, with 9 bases left between them. The germline gives CDR1 MNHEY, CDR2 SMNVEV (reference sequence). The CDR3 consists of 13 residues. CDR3 sequence (DNA): TGTGCCAGCAGTGTGGAGCGAAATCAGCCCCAGCATTTT. Protein: CASSVERNQPQHF.

In this sample, this clonotype turned up many times. It may be a read error: a sequence one base away is much more abundant. The chain is built from TRBV12-5 and TRBJ2-7; 9 bases map to TRBD2. The CDR3 is made up of 16 amino acids. Per germline, CDR1 LGHNT and CDR2 FRNRAP. V lost 6 bases, J lost 7 bases, and 16 bases stayed unmatched. CDR3 nucleotide sequence: TGTGCTAGTGGCCCTGGGAGTAGCGGGGGATACAATGAGCAGTACTTC. This gives the protein CASGPGSSGGYNEQYF. Based on the CDR3 plus reference TRBV12-5 and TRBJ2-7, the full variable domain is DARVTQTPRHKVTEMGQEVTMRCQPILGHNTVFWYRQTMMQGLELLAYFRNRAPLDDSGMPKDRFSAEMPDATLATLKIQPSEPRDSAVYFCASGPGSSGGYNEQYFGPGTRLTVT.

By share of the sample, this clonotype is medium-sized. The chain has TRBV7-9 and TRBJ1-5; the D is unclear. This CDR3 contains 14 residues. V was pared by 5 bases and J by 1 base, with 9 bases between. Germline V gene data show CDR1 as SEHNR and CDR2 as FQNEAQ (reference sequence). The DNA for the CDR3 is TGTGCCAGCAGCGCGGCAGTGAGCAATCAGCCCCAGCATTTT. Translated: CASSAAVSNQPQHF.

The chain recombines TRBV24-1 with TRBJ2-3; 7 nucleotides line up with TRBD2. Germline-derived CDR1 and CDR2 are KGHDR and SFDVKD. With V trimmed by 6 bases and J by 3 bases, 8 bases remained unmatched. This CDR3 has 15 residues. This chain's CDR3 is CATSRGSGTTDTQYF. The CDR3 DNA follows: TGTGCCACCAGTCGAGGCAGCGGGACGACAGATACGCAGTATTTT.

This clonotype has at least ten counts. Since the CDR3 does not end with the conserved phenylalanine or tryptophan, this likely comes from a read error. The limits of the CDR3 on the DNA are not certain, so only TCRdb's listed CDR3 is given. V gene TRBV27 combines with J gene TRBJ2-5; the table names TRBD2, a call not compared with the DNA. Ends included, the CDR3 has 8 residues. CDR1 is MNHEY, CDR2 SMNVEV, per germline (reference sequence). CDR3 sequence: CASTSGTS.